These 28 T cell receptor beta chains were all obtained from the same sample, sequenced in a study of cytomegalovirus exposure and HLA in healthy donors. Primers included in the PCR were 60 Vbeta and 13 Jbeta primers. TCRdb keeps only in-frame clones here, not all; method: immunoSEQ multiplex PCR. The data hold over 150,000 clones, with 73% observed a single time. Sequenced: PBMCs. The receptor set was obtained from a young woman in good health and CMV-seropositive.

This clone has a handful of counts. The V and J genes are TRBV5-5 and TRBJ1-6; 7 bases map to TRBD1. Losses at the gene ends were 4 bases for V and 7 bases for J; bases not matched to a gene: 5. Germline V gives CDR1 SGHKS, CDR2 YYEKEE (reference sequence). The CDR3 spans 14 residues. As DNA, the CDR3 is TGTGCCAGCAGCATAACAGGGGAAAATTCACCCCTCCACTTT. This sequence encodes CASSITGENSPLHF.

Written as DNA, the CDR3 is TGTGCCACCAGCTCGCCGGGACAGGGGAATGGCTACACCTTC. Amino acids: CATSSPGQGNGYTF. The chain has TRBV15 and TRBJ1-2; TRBD1 agrees at 10 bases. Per germline, CDR1 LNHNV and CDR2 YYDKDF (reference sequence). The V and J ends lost 5 bases and 6 bases, in that order; junction bases with no gene match: 6. The CDR3 sequence is 14 residues long.

This chain joins TRBV27 and TRBJ1-1, with a weak D call TRBD1 (6 bases). The CDR3 is 15 residues long. CDR1 and CDR2 (germline): MNHEY, SMNVEV (reference sequence). Trimming cost V 5 bases and J 0 bases, with 13 bases left between them. The CDR3 reads CASSPGQIMNTEAFF. DNA for the CDR3: TGTGCCAGCAGTCCCGGACAGATCATGAACACTGAAGCTTTCTTT.

This chain joins TRBV5-1 and TRBJ2-1, with D perhaps matching TRBD2 (5 bases). V gave up 2 bases and J gave up 4 bases, with 10 bases separating them. This CDR3 comprises 14 residues. Germline V lookup: CDR1 SGHRS, CDR2 YFSETQ. This CDR3 reads CASSFGVTYNEQFF. The DNA of the CDR3 is TGCGCCAGCAGCTTCGGGGTGACTTACAATGAGCAGTTCTTC.

The V and J genes are TRBV4-3 and TRBJ2-1; 12 nucleotides agree with TRBD2. The CDR3 length is 15 residues. Germline V gives CDR1 LGHNA, CDR2 YSLEER. Trimming at V came to 3 bases and at J to 7 bases, leaving 4 bases not matched to a gene. The CDR3 DNA sequence: TGCGCCAGCAGCCACCTAGCGGGGGGGCAAAATGAGCAGTTCTTC. This codes for CASSHLAGGQNEQFF.

The table lists this clone with a count of one. The chain carries TRBV7-9 and TRBJ2-7, with D tentatively TRBD1 (7 bases). Germline CDR1 SEHNR, CDR2 FQNEAQ (reference sequence). The CDR3 has 13 amino acids. The V end was cut by 3 bases, the J end by 10 bases, with 16 bases between. CDR3 sequence reads: CASSFGRGEEQYF. In DNA, the CDR3 is TGTGCCAGCAGCTTCGGCAGGGGGGAAGAACAGTACTTC.

The V and J genes are TRBV4-1 and TRBJ2-6; perhaps TRBD2 as D (5 bases). Germline V gene lookup returns CDR1 MGHRA and CDR2 YSYEKL. The CDR3 loop spans 16 amino acids. Trimming cost V 0 bases and J 1 base, with 7 bases left between them. The CDR3, as DNA: TGCGCCAGCAGCCAAGATGGGGAGTCTGGGGCCAACGTCCTGACTTTC. Translation gives CASSQDGESGANVLTF.

This chain uses TRBV28 with TRBJ2-7, with a possible D match to TRBD1 (5 bases). V lost 11 bases, J lost 3 bases, and 17 bases lay in between. The CDR3 has 13 amino acids. From germline, CDR1 is MDHEN and CDR2 SYDVKM. This chain's CDR3 is CAARAGSLYEQYF. The CDR3 DNA follows: TGTGCCGCCCGTGCAGGGTCCCTCTACGAGCAGTACTTC.

This chain uses TRBV19 with TRBJ2-1; D uncertain. From germline, CDR1 is LNHDA and CDR2 SQIVND (reference sequence). The CDR3 covers 13 residues. Trimming removed 5 bases from V and 8 bases from J, with 13 bases in between. CDR3 nucleotide sequence: TGTGCCAGTAGTCCCACACCTAGTTATGAGCAGTTCTTC. It specifies CASSPTPSYEQFF.

The chain carries TRBV28 and TRBJ1-6; 8 bases fit TRBD1. The ends lost 2 bases at V and 0 bases at J; junction bases unmatched: 12. The germline V gene has CDR1 MDHEN and CDR2 SYDVKM. The CDR3 consists of 20 residues. In nucleotides, the CDR3 is TGTGCCAGCAGTTTAAACCCACGGGACAGGCAAAGCTCCTATAATTCACCCCTCCACTTT. Protein sequence: CASSLNPRDRQSSYNSPLHF.

This clone was picked up a small number of times. This sequence joins TRBV10-3 and TRBJ2-5; 10 bases match TRBD2. CDR1 is ENHRY and CDR2 is SYGVKD in the germline V gene. The junction had 15 bases not matched to a gene; V was cut back by 10 bases and J by 4 bases. This CDR3 spans 16 amino acids. This CDR3 reads CATSLLAGEYRETQYF. The CDR3 DNA reads as TGTGCCACTTCGTTGCTAGCGGGGGAGTATAGAGAGACCCAGTACTTC.

On this clone itself: The same CDR3 is also encoded by other DNA sequences in this sample. The chain has TRBV9 and TRBJ2-3; a weak D match, TRBD1 (5 bases). The CDR3 contains 15 residues. Trimming cost V 0 bases and J 1 base, with 9 bases left between them. CDR1 and CDR2 from the germline V gene are SGDLS and YYNGEE. CDR3 nucleotide sequence: TGTGCCAGCAGCGTAGGGCAGGGCGGCACAGATACGCAGTATTTT. It codes for CASSVGQGGTDTQYF.

J is TRBJ1-2 and V is TRBV28, with 7 bases identical to TRBD1. The V gene's germline CDR1 is MDHEN and CDR2 SYDVKM. The CDR3 extends over 14 amino acids. The junction had 8 bases not matched to a gene; V was cut back by 7 bases and J by 3 bases. CDR3 sequence reads: CASKSLGTDYGYTF. CDR3 DNA: TGTGCCAGCAAATCCCTCGGGACAGACTATGGCTACACCTTC.

V is TRBV25-1 and J is TRBJ2-1; weak D call: TRBD1 (6 bases). Trimming took 6 bases from V and 3 from J, leaving 9 bases between them. The CDR3 covers 13 residues. From germline, CDR1 is MGHDK and CDR2 SYGVNS. CDR3 DNA sequence: TGTGCCAGCAGCACAGGGAACTACAATGAGCAGTTCTTC. Its translation: CASSTGNYNEQFF.

The chain links TRBV27 to TRBJ2-4; 8 nucleotides align to TRBD1. Germline CDR1 MNHEY, CDR2 SMNVEV (reference sequence). With 6 bases clipped from V and 6 bases from J, the junction kept 4 bases outside the gene matches. This CDR3 has 13 residues. The CDR3 region is CASSSGQGNIQYF. CDR3 in DNA: TGTGCCAGCAGCAGTGGACAGGGAAACATTCAGTACTTC.

This sequence joins TRBV7-8 and TRBJ2-2; TRBD1 matches at 11 bases. The CDR3 spans 15 residues. V trimming: 4 bases; J trimming: 6 bases; junction bases outside the gene matches: 4. From germline, CDR1 is SGHVS and CDR2 FQNEAQ. CDR3 coding DNA: TGTGCCAGCAGCTCAGTGGGACAGGGGGCCGGGGAGCTGTTTTTT. Protein product: CASSSVGQGAGELFF.

Only a few counts were recorded for this clone. The gene calls are TRBV5-1 and TRBJ1-1; D is perhaps TRBD1 (6 bases). The CDR3 loop spans 14 amino acids. V dropped 2 bases and J dropped 4 bases, with 12 bases sitting between them. Germline CDR1 reads SGHRS; CDR2 reads YFSETQ. CDR3 in amino acids: CASSFGQPPTEAFF. The CDR3 coding sequence is TGCGCCAGCAGCTTTGGACAGCCACCCACTGAAGCTTTCTTT. Full variable domain (missing parts from reference TRBV5-1 and TRBJ1-1): KAGVTQTPRYLIKTRGQQVTLSCSPISGHRSVSWYQQTPGQGLQFLFEYFSETQRNKGNFPGRFSGRQFSNSRSEMNVSTLELGDSALYLCASSFGQPPTEAFFGQGTRLTVV.

V usage is TRBV9 and J usage is TRBJ1-1; D is undetermined. The CDR3 runs 12 residues. V shed 4 bases and J shed 8 bases, with 12 bases lying between them. Germline V gene data show CDR1 as SGDLS and CDR2 as YYNGEE. CDR3 nucleotide sequence: TGTGCCAGCAGCCTACCCCCCGGGGAAGCTTTCTTT. Its translation: CASSLPPGEAFF.

The chain is built from TRBV20-1 and TRBJ1-5; no firm D call. Looked up from germline, CDR1 is DFQATT and CDR2 is SNEGSKA (reference sequence). This CDR3 comprises 11 residues. V gave up 5 bases and J gave up 9 bases, with 11 bases separating them. CDR3 nucleotide sequence: TGCAGTGCTCACCAAGCCGGGCCCCAGCATTTT. Its protein is CSAHQAGPQHF.

V usage is TRBV27 and J usage is TRBJ2-2, with a tentative D call TRBD2 (5 bases). V shed 4 bases and J shed 6 bases, with 12 bases lying between them. The length of the CDR3 is 14 residues. Germline CDR1 reads MNHEY; CDR2 reads SMNVEV (reference sequence). CDR3 bases: TGTGCCAGCAGTTCGGGGTACGGAGCCGGGGAGCTGTTTTTT. It encodes CASSSGYGAGELFF.

The rearrangement joins TRBV7-9 to TRBJ2-3, with TRBD2 identical over 11 bases. V shed 1 base and J 0 bases; nucleotides not matched to a gene: 3. The CDR3 spans 17 residues. The germline CDR1 and CDR2 sequences are SEHNR and FQNEAQ (reference sequence). This CDR3 reads CASSLDGTSGSTDTQYF. CDR3 DNA: TGTGCCAGCAGCTTAGATGGGACTAGCGGTAGCACAGATACGCAGTATTTT.

The chain is built from TRBV11-2 and TRBJ2-7, with 9 bases matching TRBD1. This CDR3 contains 15 residues. In germline, CDR1 is SGHAT, CDR2 FQNNGV. The trim removed 2 bases at V and 3 bases at J, leaving 5 bases unmatched. This CDR3 is CASSLSGTGFYEQYF. The CDR3, as DNA: TGTGCCAGCAGCTTATCAGGGACAGGGTTCTACGAGCAGTACTTC.

The chain carries TRBV7-9 and TRBJ1-2; no clear D. The CDR3 runs 11 residues. Germline CDR1 reads SEHNR; CDR2 reads FQNEAQ (reference sequence). V was shortened by 7 bases and J by 7 bases, with 10 bases between the two germline ends. The CDR3 DNA reads TGTGCCAGCACCGGTACCTGTGGCTACACCTTC. Encoded protein: CASTGTCGYTF.

The genes are TRBV29-1 and TRBJ2-4, with D possibly being TRBD2 (5 bases). V was cut by 4 bases and J by 5 bases, with 15 bases left in between. Looked up from germline, CDR1 is SQVTM and CDR2 is ANQGSEA. This CDR3 is 14 amino acids long. The CDR3 here is CSVGPGSSQNIQYF. The CDR3 nucleotides are TGCAGCGTTGGCCCTGGGAGCAGCCAAAACATTCAGTACTTC.

The gene calls are TRBV15 and TRBJ2-1, with a possible D match to TRBD2 (7 bases). Per germline, CDR1 LNHNV and CDR2 YYDKDF (reference sequence). The CDR3 runs 15 residues. Trimming cost V 0 bases and J 13 bases, with 19 bases left between them. CDR3 sequence reads: CATSREGGPNGKQFF. The CDR3 DNA reads as TGTGCCACCAGCAGAGAGGGGGGGCCGAATGGTAAACAGTTCTTC.

The sample holds one count of this clone. J is TRBJ1-1 and V is TRBV7-9; possibly TRBD1 for D (5 bases). CDR1 and CDR2 (germline): SEHNR, FQNEAQ (reference sequence). This CDR3 is 13 amino acids long. Deletions cut 5 bases from V and 3 bases from J, with 10 bases between. DNA of the CDR3: TGTGCCAGCAGCCCACCGGGGGACACTGAAGCTTTCTTT. This encodes CASSPPGDTEAFF.

The chain recombines TRBV6-5 with TRBJ1-2, with a weak D call TRBD1 (5 bases). CDR1 is MNHEY, CDR2 SVGAGI, per germline. CDR3 size: 15 residues. V was cut by 0 bases and J by 5 bases, with 13 bases left in between. This CDR3 is CASSYSSGSGYGYTF. The CDR3 DNA follows: TGTGCCAGCAGTTACTCATCAGGGAGCGGGTATGGCTACACCTTC.

This chain connects TRBV11-2 to TRBJ2-7; D is perhaps TRBD1 (6 bases). There are 15 residues in the CDR3. Trimming shortened V by 3 bases and J by 3 bases, and 15 bases separated the two germline ends. CDR1 is SGHAT and CDR2 is FQNNGV in the germline V gene. The CDR3 region has the DNA TGTGCCAGCAGCTTTAGTGAGACAGGCATCTACGAGCAGTACTTC. Encoded protein: CASSFSETGIYEQYF.